Listed here are 22 T cell receptor beta chains from one sample, sequenced in a study of cytomegalovirus exposure and HLA in healthy donors. The method was immunoSEQ multiplex PCR; TCRdb's version includes in-frame clones alone and lacks a portion of them. The repertoire includes about 200,000 clones, roughly 87% of them detected once, and 1.5% to 2.5% sits in the top ten. The specimen sequenced was PBMCs. These receptors all come from a woman aged 18-29 years in good health and CMV-seropositive.

The chain has TRBV28 and TRBJ2-7, with TRBD2 identical over 11 bases. Trimming took 2 bases from V and 0 from J; bases not matched to a gene: 6. The CDR3 totals 17 residues. CDR1 and CDR2 (germline): MDHEN, SYDVKM. The CDR3 is CASSLRLAGWSSYEQYF. The CDR3 nucleotides are TGTGCCAGCAGTTTAAGACTAGCGGGATGGAGCTCCTACGAGCAGTACTTC. The full variable domain, rest sourced from reference TRBV28 and TRBJ2-7, is DVKVTQSSRYLVKRTGEKVFLECVQDMDHENMFWYRQDPGLGLRLIYFSYDVKMKEKGDIPEGYSVSREKKERFSLILESASTNQTSMYLCASSLRLAGWSSYEQYFGPGTRLTVT.

The CDR3 loop is CASSLDGQGPLYEGYTF. The CDR3 region has the DNA TGTGCCAGCAGTTTAGATGGACAGGGCCCACTCTATGAGGGCTACACCTTC. The V call is TRBV28, the J call TRBJ1-2, with 8 positions matching TRBD1. The J segment lost 8 bases and the V segment lost 2 bases, leaving 16 bases of the junction unmatched. From germline, CDR1 is MDHEN and CDR2 SYDVKM. The length of the CDR3 is 17 residues.

The chain has TRBV9 and TRBJ2-1; possible D gene TRBD2, 6 bases. Germline values: CDR1 SGDLS, CDR2 YYNGEE. V was pared by 0 bases and J by 4 bases, with 11 bases between. This CDR3 contains 15 residues. CDR3 sequence: CASSVGGVAYNEQFF. The CDR3, as DNA: TGTGCCAGCAGCGTAGGGGGGGTGGCGTACAATGAGCAGTTCTTC.

In its sample, this clone was seen a few times. The gene calls are TRBV7-3 and TRBJ2-2, with TRBD1 matching 10 bases. Germline V lookup: CDR1 SGHTA, CDR2 FQGTGA. V gave up 7 bases and J gave up 3 bases; unmatched junction bases: 5. The CDR3 loop spans 15 amino acids. The CDR3 sequence: CASTTGTGDTGELFF. The CDR3 DNA follows: TGTGCCAGCACAACCGGGACAGGGGACACCGGGGAGCTGTTTTTT.

The V and J genes are TRBV19 and TRBJ1-1; a weak D match, TRBD1 (5 bases). The CDR3 has 13 amino acids. Germline CDR1 LNHDA, CDR2 SQIVND (reference sequence). Trimming left V 6 bases short and J 4 bases short, with 12 bases between. CDR3 nucleotides: TGTGCCAGTAGCCCGGGGGGGGTCACTGAAGCTTTCTTT. Protein: CASSPGGVTEAFF.

This clone showed up many times. The rearrangement links TRBV2 to TRBJ1-4; 7 bases fit TRBD1. Germline CDR1 and CDR2: SNHLY and FYNNEI. This CDR3 contains 14 residues. Unmatched junction bases numbered 4, after V lost 4 bases and J lost 5 bases. The CDR3, as DNA: TGTGCCAGCAGTGGACAGGGACCCAATGAAAAACTGTTTTTT. Encoded protein: CASSGQGPNEKLFF.

The J gene is TRBJ1-1, the V gene TRBV5-8; D is perhaps TRBD1 (5 bases). The ends were cut back, 3 bases at V and 3 bases at J, with 15 bases in the middle. This CDR3 has 15 amino acids. CDR1 is SGHTS and CDR2 is YDEGEE in the germline V gene. CDR3 coding DNA: TGTGCCAGCAGCTCGGGACGGGGAGGGGACACTGAAGCTTTCTTT. As protein: CASSSGRGGDTEAFF.

This clone turned up a few times. The V and J genes are TRBV7-8 and TRBJ2-7; 7 bases agree with TRBD2. The CDR3 runs to 15 residues. V was clipped by 2 bases and J by 2 bases; unmatched bases: 6. Germline CDR1 SGHVS, CDR2 FQNEAQ. The CDR3 here is CASSLSAGETYEQYF. CDR3 coding DNA: TGTGCCAGCAGCTTAAGTGCGGGAGAGACCTACGAGCAGTACTTC.

This sequence joins TRBV27 and TRBJ1-2, with a weak D call TRBD1 (5 bases). V lost 6 bases and J lost 5, with 19 bases in between. CDR3 size: 15 residues. CDR1 is MNHEY, CDR2 SMNVEV, per germline (reference sequence). CDR3 DNA: TGTGCCAGCAGAACGAGCCAGGGTCAGGTTTATGGCTACACCTTC. This translates into CASRTSQGQVYGYTF.

The chain combines TRBV15 with TRBJ2-3; no definite D call. The CDR3 length is 15 residues. CDR1 and CDR2 from the germline V gene are LNHNV and YYDKDF (reference sequence). The germline V and J ends were trimmed by 0 bases and 3 bases, with 10 bases remaining between them. The CDR3, as DNA: TGTGCCACCAGCAGAGATCCTGAAGCTACAGATACGCAGTATTTT. As protein: CATSRDPEATDTQYF.

V and J are TRBV9 and TRBJ1-1; TRBD1 might be the D (5 bases). Germline V gene lookup returns CDR1 SGDLS and CDR2 YYNGEE. V was cut by 0 bases and J by 6 bases, with 15 bases left in between. The CDR3 has 15 amino acids. The CDR3 here is CASSVGDSVLAEAFF. CDR3 nucleotides: TGTGCCAGCAGCGTAGGGGACTCGGTTTTGGCTGAAGCTTTCTTT.

The chain carries TRBV5-1 and TRBJ1-4, with 8 bases that match TRBD1. CDR3 size: 17 residues. Germline assignment: CDR1 SGHRS and CDR2 YFSETQ. The V segment lost 4 bases and the J segment 4 bases; nucleotides outside the gene matches: 12. As DNA, the CDR3 is TGCGCCAGCAGCCCGGACAGAGACAGGGGCCATAATGAAAAACTGTTTTTT. Residues: CASSPDRDRGHNEKLFF.

The genes are TRBV28 and TRBJ1-5; D remains unclear. Germline values: CDR1 MDHEN, CDR2 SYDVKM. Trimming took 8 bases from V and 1 from J, leaving 15 bases between them. The CDR3 is made up of 15 amino acids. DNA of the CDR3: TGTGCCAGCCAAAATCCGGGCGGGAGCAATCAGCCCCAGCATTTT. It yields the protein CASQNPGGSNQPQHF.

The chain combines TRBV2 with TRBJ1-5, with 8 bases aligning to TRBD1. V gave up 7 bases and J gave up 1 base; unmatched junction bases: 6. CDR1 SNHLY and CDR2 FYNNEI come from the germline V gene. The CDR3 loop spans 15 amino acids. CDR3 residues: CASTGGYGSNQPQHF. DNA for the CDR3: TGTGCCAGCACAGGGGGCTACGGAAGCAATCAGCCCCAGCATTTT.

The V and J genes are TRBV30 and TRBJ2-1; TRBD1 matches at 7 bases. Germline V CDR1 and CDR2: GTSNPN, SVGIG (reference sequence). The CDR3 runs to 15 residues. The V gene end was trimmed by 3 bases and the J gene end by 1 base; junction bases not matched to a gene: 6. The CDR3, as DNA: TGTGCCTGGAGAGGGGGCCCGCCTTCCTACAATGAGCAGTTCTTC. Translation: CAWRGGPPSYNEQFF.

This chain links TRBV2 with TRBJ2-7, with a tentative D call TRBD1 (6 bases). Germline V gene lookup returns CDR1 SNHLY and CDR2 FYNNEI. Trimming pared 5 bases from V and 0 bases from J, leaving 14 bases between. This CDR3 comprises 15 residues. CDR3 amino acids: CASSFGQLSSYEQYF. CDR3 coding DNA: TGTGCCAGCAGTTTTGGACAGCTGTCCTCCTACGAGCAGTACTTC.

This clone was detected many times. The chain couples TRBV6-1 to TRBJ1-5; 7 bases are shared with TRBD1. Trimming took 3 bases from V and 5 from J; bases not matched to a gene: 7. The V gene's germline CDR1 is MNHNS and CDR2 SASEGT. This CDR3 is built from 15 residues. CDR3 sequence: CASSDPSTGHQPQHF. CDR3 nucleotides: TGTGCCAGCAGTGACCCCTCGACAGGGCATCAGCCCCAGCATTTT.

The chain links TRBV27 to TRBJ1-1, with 9 nucleotides matching TRBD1. V was pared by 7 bases and J by 3 bases, with 9 bases of the junction left unmatched. The CDR3 is made up of 15 amino acids. CDR1 is MNHEY and CDR2 is SMNVEV in the germline V gene (reference sequence). The CDR3 DNA reads as TGTGCCAGCATCATTTCACAGGGGGCTGACACTGAAGCTTTCTTT. It yields the protein CASIISQGADTEAFF.

The J gene is TRBJ1-5, the V gene TRBV2; D unclear. Between the trimmed V and J ends, which lost 7 bases and 2 bases, there was a span of 18 bases. Germline V gene data show CDR1 as SNHLY and CDR2 as FYNNEI. The CDR3 has 16 residues. CDR3 nucleotides: TGTGCCAGCATGCGGGGTGTGAGTGGAGGCAATCAGCCCCAGCATTTT. It is translated as CASMRGVSGGNQPQHF.

The chain joins TRBV2 to TRBJ2-7; 7 nucleotides align to TRBD1. The CDR3 runs to 14 residues. CDR1 is SNHLY, CDR2 FYNNEI, per germline. Unmatched junction bases numbered 5, after V lost 3 bases and J lost 3 bases. In DNA form, the CDR3 reads TGTGCCAGCAGTGACCGGGACAGTTTCTACGAGCAGTACTTC. Its protein product is CASSDRDSFYEQYF.

The rearrangement uses TRBV9 and TRBJ1-2; D is ambiguous. CDR1 SGDLS and CDR2 YYNGEE come from the germline V gene. V was cut by 0 bases and J by 3 bases, with 12 bases left in between. CDR3 length: 15 amino acids. CDR3 DNA: TGTGCCAGCAGCGTAGAGGGAGGGTCTTACTATGGCTACACCTTC. Amino acid sequence: CASSVEGGSYYGYTF.

The chain joins TRBV4-1 to TRBJ1-3; D remains unclear. CDR3 length: 18 amino acids. From germline, CDR1 is MGHRA and CDR2 YSYEKL. The V gene lost 0 bases and the J gene lost 0 bases, with 15 bases spanning the gap. CDR3 region: CASSQDPRRPRSGNTIYF. In DNA, the CDR3 is TGCGCCAGCAGCCAAGATCCGCGCAGGCCGCGCTCTGGAAACACCATATATTTT.